These 18 T cell receptor beta chains share one sample of origin, sequenced in a study of blood T cell repertoires in COVID-19. Profiling relied on immunoSEQ multiplex PCR, and the TCRdb table lists in-frame clones only, not all of them. Seen here are about 300,000 clones, 85% to 90% observed once, and the top ten hold about 2%. Input material: peripheral blood. These receptors all stem from a woman aged 25 to 45 with COVID-19, enrolled during active disease.

The chain carries TRBV6-2 or TRBV6-3 and TRBJ2-3; TRBD2 agrees at 8 bases. Germline-derived CDR1 and CDR2 are MNHEY and SVGEGT. CDR3 length: 17 residues. V trimming: 0 bases; J trimming: 2 bases; junction bases outside the gene matches: 7. The CDR3 region is CASSYSLSGTLTDTQYF. The CDR3 DNA is TGTGCCAGCAGTTACTCTCTTAGCGGGACTCTCACAGATACGCAGTATTTT.

This clone appeared once. The V call is TRBV20-1, the J call TRBJ2-6; 9 bases fit TRBD1. J lost 4 bases, V lost 3 bases, and 7 bases had no gene match. The CDR3 consists of 16 residues. Germline values: CDR1 DFQATT, CDR2 SNEGSKA (reference sequence). This chain's CDR3 is CSASAGTGQGANVLTF. The CDR3 nucleotides read TGCAGTGCTAGTGCCGGGACAGGGCAGGGGGCCAACGTCCTGACTTTC.

The rearrangement joins TRBV28 to TRBJ1-2, with D tentatively TRBD1 (5 bases). With 5 bases removed from V and 4 bases from J, the gap between germline ends came to 17 bases. The CDR3 covers 15 residues. The germline V gene has CDR1 MDHEN and CDR2 SYDVKM. CDR3 sequence (DNA): TGTGCCAGCAGTCCACCCGACAGTCTCCTCTATGGCTACACCTTC. Translating it yields CASSPPDSLLYGYTF.

The rearrangement joins TRBV28 to TRBJ2-2; a possible D gene is TRBD1 (6 bases). The germline V and J ends were trimmed by 7 bases and 1 base, with 7 bases remaining between them. The germline CDR1 and CDR2 sequences are MDHEN and SYDVKM. CDR3 length equals 13 residues. This CDR3 is CASKTGNTGELFF. CDR3 DNA sequence: TGTGCCAGCAAGACAGGGAACACCGGGGAGCTGTTTTTT.

The V gene is TRBV7-6, the J gene TRBJ2-1; TRBD1 agrees at 10 bases. Germline values: CDR1 SGHVS, CDR2 FNYEAQ. The CDR3 totals 15 residues. Trimming at V came to 4 bases and at J to 5 bases, leaving 5 bases not matched to a gene. This chain's CDR3 is CASSWGQGWDNEQFF. The CDR3 DNA is TGTGCCAGCAGCTGGGGACAGGGGTGGGACAATGAGCAGTTCTTC. Looking up the rest from reference TRBV7-6 and TRBJ2-1 gives the full variable domain: GAGVSQSPRYKVTKRGQDVALRCDPISGHVSLYWYRQALGQGPEFLTYFNYEAQQDKSGLPNDRFSAERPEGSISTLTIQRTEQRDSAMYRCASSWGQGWDNEQFFGPGTRLTVL.

V and J are TRBV6-1 and TRBJ1-2; D is unresolved. This CDR3 is built from 14 residues. V lost 1 base to trimming and J lost 3 bases, with 9 bases between them. Germline V gene data show CDR1 as MNHNS and CDR2 as SASEGT. The DNA of the CDR3 is TGTGCCAGCAGTGAAGTGGGCAGCTACTATGGCTACACCTTC. The encoded protein is CASSEVGSYYGYTF.

The chain links TRBV4-1 to TRBJ1-1; unclear D gene. V was trimmed by 3 bases and J by 3 bases, leaving 14 bases between them. The CDR3 runs 15 residues. The germline V gene has CDR1 MGHRA and CDR2 YSYEKL. The CDR3 loop is CASSQGPTPDTEAFF. The CDR3 nucleotides read TGCGCCAGCAGCCAGGGCCCTACACCGGACACTGAAGCTTTCTTT.

The chain combines TRBV6-5 with TRBJ1-1; TRBD1 is a possible D gene (6 bases). Germline V gene sequence: CDR1 MNHEY, CDR2 SVGAGI. The CDR3 has 12 amino acids. The V end lost 10 bases, the J end lost 8 bases, and 17 bases lay between the germline ends. The CDR3 DNA is TGTGCCACTAAAACCTCCAGGGGAGAAGCTTTCTTT. Its protein product is CATKTSRGEAFF.

This chain links TRBV5-8 with TRBJ1-4, with D possibly matching TRBD1 (5 bases). This CDR3 spans 19 amino acids. Trimming stripped 4 bases from V and 8 bases from J, with 30 bases between. Germline CDR1 reads SGHTS; CDR2 reads YDEGEE. Written as DNA, the CDR3 is TGTGCCAGCAGCCCCGGGCGGCAGGGAACCCTGGGGTATAAGGAAAAACTGTTTTTT. This gives the protein CASSPGRQGTLGYKEKLFF.

The CDR3 DNA reads TGTGCCAGCAGCAAAAACCGGGACAGGGGGCACAATGAGCAGTTCTTC. This codes for CASSKNRDRGHNEQFF. V gene TRBV21-1 combines with J gene TRBJ2-1; whether TRBD1, the table's D call, matches the DNA was not checked. TRBV21-1 is a known pseudogene. CDR3 length: 16 amino acids.

The rearrangement uses TRBV6-1 and TRBJ1-1; 10 positions agree with TRBD1. The CDR3 consists of 17 residues. After removal of 4 bases from V and 4 bases from J, the junction contained 12 bases not matched to a gene. Germline assignment: CDR1 MNHNS and CDR2 SASEGT. The CDR3 is CASSASRDRGRGTEAFF. As DNA, the CDR3 is TGTGCCAGCAGTGCGTCCCGGGACAGGGGTAGGGGCACTGAAGCTTTCTTT.

This clone was found a few times. V usage is TRBV14 and J usage is TRBJ1-1; unclear D gene. The germline gives CDR1 SGHDN, CDR2 FVKESK. V was clipped by 4 bases and J by 0 bases, with 6 bases between them. There are 13 residues in the CDR3. CDR3 in DNA: TGTGCCAGCAGCCCCTCCCTGAACACTGAAGCTTTCTTT. Amino acids: CASSPSLNTEAFF. Together with reference TRBV14 and TRBJ1-1, the CDR3 gives the full variable domain: EAGVTQFPSHSVIEKGQTVTLRCDPISGHDNLYWYRRVMGKEIKFLLHFVKESKQDESGMPNNRFLAERTGGTYSTLKVQPAELEDSGVYFCASSPSLNTEAFFGQGTRLTVV.

This clone has a single count. The rearrangement joins TRBV24-1 to TRBJ1-5; D ambiguous. The germline CDR1 and CDR2 sequences are KGHDR and SFDVKD. This CDR3 region has 13 residues. V was trimmed by 5 bases and J by 2 bases, leaving 6 bases between them. The CDR3 reads CATSGLGNQPQHF. CDR3 DNA sequence: TGTGCCACCAGTGGACTGGGCAATCAGCCCCAGCATTTT.

The chain recombines TRBV30 with TRBJ2-5; TRBD1 matches at 7 bases. Looked up from germline, CDR1 is GTSNPN and CDR2 is SVGIG (reference sequence). Trimming cost V 2 bases and J 2 bases; bases outside gene matches: 5. The CDR3 runs 14 residues. In nucleotides, the CDR3 is TGTGCCTGGAGTCTCCTACAGGGGCAAGAGACCCAGTACTTC. Protein: CAWSLLQGQETQYF.

This rearrangement joins TRBV18 to TRBJ1-2; no reliable D call. Germline CDR1 KGHSH, CDR2 LQKENI. CDR3 length: 15 amino acids. V lost 2 bases to trimming and J lost 2 bases, with 12 bases between them. The DNA of the CDR3 is TGTGCCAGCTCACCAGGAGGGAGGGCCAACTATGGCTACACCTTC. Amino acid sequence: CASSPGGRANYGYTF.

This chain uses TRBV14 with TRBJ1-1; maybe TRBD1 (5 bases). V was cut by 2 bases and J by 11 bases, with 18 bases left in between. The CDR3 is 14 residues long. Germline V gene sequence: CDR1 SGHDN, CDR2 FVKESK. CDR3 DNA: TGTGCCAGCAGCCAATCGCTGGTGCGGACAACGGCTTTCTTT. It yields the protein CASSQSLVRTTAFF. Complete variable domain (other parts from reference TRBV14 and TRBJ1-1): EAGVTQFPSHSVIEKGQTVTLRCDPISGHDNLYWYRRVMGKEIKFLLHFVKESKQDESGMPNNRFLAERTGGTYSTLKVQPAELEDSGVYFCASSQSLVRTTAFFGQGTRLTVV.

The chain recombines TRBV6-5 with TRBJ2-5, with 11 bases that match TRBD2. Germline values: CDR1 MNHEY, CDR2 SVGAGI. There are 14 residues in the CDR3. Trimming cost V 6 bases and J 4 bases; bases outside gene matches: 4. The CDR3 sequence: CASRLLAGVETQYF. CDR3 nucleotide sequence: TGTGCCAGCAGGTTACTAGCGGGGGTAGAGACCCAGTACTTC.

The CDR3 protein is CASSTKRGGWDEQFF. The CDR3 nucleotides are TGTGCCAGCAGCACTAAGCGGGGGGGCTGGGATGAGCAGTTCTTC. The chain joins TRBV5-4 to TRBJ2-1, with TRBD2 matching 10 bases. The CDR3 consists of 15 residues. V gave up 4 bases and J gave up 8 bases; unmatched junction bases: 9. Germline lookup yields CDR1 SGHNT and CDR2 YYREEE (reference sequence).